This T cell receptor beta chain was identified in a study of somatic mutations in cytotoxic T cells in rheumatoid arthritis. Clones were sequenced by immunoSEQ multiplex PCR, and TCRdb holds only the in-frame ones, with some missing. Of roughly 18,000 clones listed, about 80% are singletons. The ends lost 0 bases at V and 3 bases at J; junction bases unmatched: 2. Germline V gene lookup returns CDR1 SNHLY and CDR2 FYNNEI. This CDR3 is built from 14 residues. This clone turned up a few times. The TCR sequence derives from an adult with rheumatoid arthritis. This chain connects TRBV2 to TRBJ2-7; TRBD1 matches 7 bases. Sequenced input: CD8+ T cells sorted from blood. The CDR3 reads CASSEAGQSYEQYF. CDR3 sequence (DNA): TGTGCCAGCAGTGAAGCGGGACAGAGCTACGAGCAGTACTTC.